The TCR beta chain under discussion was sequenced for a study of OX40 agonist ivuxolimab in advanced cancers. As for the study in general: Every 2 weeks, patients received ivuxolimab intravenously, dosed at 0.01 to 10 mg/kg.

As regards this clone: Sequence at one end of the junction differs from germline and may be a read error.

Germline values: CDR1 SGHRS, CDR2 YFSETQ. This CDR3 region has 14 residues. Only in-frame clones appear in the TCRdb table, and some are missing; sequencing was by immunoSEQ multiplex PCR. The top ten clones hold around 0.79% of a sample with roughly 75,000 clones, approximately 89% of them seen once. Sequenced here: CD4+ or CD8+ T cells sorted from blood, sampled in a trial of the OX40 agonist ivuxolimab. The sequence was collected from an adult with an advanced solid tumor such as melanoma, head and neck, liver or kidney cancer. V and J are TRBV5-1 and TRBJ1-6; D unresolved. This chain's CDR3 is CASSLVGYNSPLHF. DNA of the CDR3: TGTGCCAGCAGCTTGGTTGGCTATAATTCACCCCTCCACTTT. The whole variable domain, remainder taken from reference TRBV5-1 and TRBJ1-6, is KAGVTQTPRYLIKTRGQQVTLSCSPISGHRSVSWYQQTPGQGLQFLFEYFSETQRNKGNFPGRFSGRQFSNSRSEMNVSTLELGDSALYLCASSLVGYNSPLHFGNGTRLTVT.